The 18 T cell receptor beta chains in this list originate from one sample, sequenced in a study of T cell repertoires in cytomegalovirus infection. Antigen specificity for these receptors is unknown. One entry per CDR3 protein, called by TCRdb with MiXCR from the reads. The sample shows tens of thousands of distinct CDR3 sequences, roughly a quarter of them seen only once. This specimen was CD8+ T cells from cultured PBMCs, taken from culture after CMV antigen stimulation. Receptor source: a human donor in good health (CMV status not recorded). Some clones in this sample may be carry-over from other donors' samples.

The genes are TRBV10-2 and TRBJ1-4, with D hard to call. Germline loops: CDR1 WSHSY, CDR2 SAAADI. CDR3 length: 15 residues. V gave up 4 bases and J gave up 4 bases, with 13 bases separating them. The CDR3 DNA is TGCGCCAGCAGTGGATTGAGCGGATATAATGAAAAACTGTTTTTT. Its protein is CASSGLSGYNEKLFF.

This clonotype has more than one count but fewer than ten. The J gene is TRBJ1-1, the V gene TRBV27; a weak D match, TRBD1 (6 bases). V shed 4 bases and J shed 1 base, with 16 bases lying between them. Per the germline V gene, CDR1 is MNHEY and CDR2 is SMNVEV (reference sequence). CDR3 length: 16 amino acids. The CDR3 sequence is CASSSDREVRNTEAFF. CDR3 DNA: TGTGCCAGCAGTTCGGACAGAGAGGTTAGGAACACTGAAGCTTTCTTT.

This chain links TRBV25-1 with TRBJ2-7, with D unclear. V was shortened by 3 bases and J by 2 bases, with 11 bases between the two germline ends. This CDR3 is built from 14 residues. Germline V gene sequence: CDR1 MGHDK, CDR2 SYGVNS. DNA of the CDR3: TGTGCCAGCAGTGATCACGGGTTTCCCTACGAGCAGTACTTC. It translates to CASSDHGFPYEQYF.

The chain couples TRBV5-6 to TRBJ2-7; D uncertain. Deletions cut 2 bases from V and 2 bases from J, with 5 bases between. The CDR3 contains 12 residues. Germline V CDR1 and CDR2: SGHDT, YYEEEE. Here the CDR3 DNA reads TGTGCCAGCAGCTTCGAAACCTACGAGCAGTACTTC. Amino acid sequence: CASSFETYEQYF.

This clonotype was detected a few times. This chain connects TRBV6-5 to TRBJ1-2; 7 bases are shared with TRBD1. The V and J ends lost 4 bases and 5 bases, in that order; junction bases with no gene match: 10. This CDR3 spans 15 amino acids. Germline CDR1 reads MNHEY; CDR2 reads SVGAGI. CDR3 in DNA: TGTGCCAGCAGTTCCATCGGGACAGCCTTTTATGGCTACACCTTC. Its translation: CASSSIGTAFYGYTF.

This chain uses TRBV12-3 or TRBV12-4 with TRBJ2-2; 7 nucleotides line up with TRBD2. The CDR3 consists of 14 residues. V lost 5 bases, J lost 7 bases, and 7 bases stayed unmatched. The CDR3: CASSPGRAVGELFF. The CDR3 DNA is TGTGCCAGCAGTCCGGGGAGGGCCGTCGGGGAGCTGTTTTTT.

The chain joins TRBV30 to TRBJ1-1, with D unresolved. The CDR3 loop spans 14 amino acids. The germline gives CDR1 GTSNPN, CDR2 SVGIG (reference sequence). V lost 5 bases to trimming and J lost 3 bases, with 16 bases between them. DNA of the CDR3: TGTGCCTGGGATATAACGGGAGCGGACACTGAAGCTTTCTTT. This gives the protein CAWDITGADTEAFF.

The chain is built from TRBV28 and TRBJ1-5, with no clear D. Trimming stripped 3 bases from V and 4 bases from J, with 10 bases between. Germline V gives CDR1 MDHEN, CDR2 SYDVKM. This CDR3 has 14 residues. The CDR3 nucleotides are TGTGCCAGCAGTTTTAATGTGCAGAATCAGCCCCAGCATTTT. As protein: CASSFNVQNQPQHF.

This chain joins TRBV7-2 and TRBJ1-6; D might be TRBD1 (6 bases). This CDR3 comprises 18 residues. The V end lost 1 base, the J end lost 7 bases, and 20 bases lay between the germline ends. The germline CDR1 and CDR2 sequences are SGHTA and FQGNSA. The CDR3, as DNA: TGTGCCAGCAGCTTAGGGAGGGGGGCAGGCCGTGGAAATTCACCCCTCCACTTT. Amino acid sequence: CASSLGRGAGRGNSPLHF.

The sample holds a few counts of this clonotype. The chain links TRBV2 to TRBJ2-3; 10 bases line up with TRBD2. The CDR3 has 17 residues. CDR1 and CDR2 from the germline V gene are SNHLY and FYNNEI. V lost 2 bases, J lost 6 bases, and 11 bases stayed unmatched. This chain's CDR3 is CASSESGGGISLDTQYF. In DNA, the CDR3 is TGTGCCAGCAGTGAAAGCGGGGGGGGAATATCACTGGATACGCAGTATTTT.

This chain connects TRBV6-2 or TRBV6-3 to TRBJ1-4; 7 nucleotides match TRBD1. From germline, CDR1 is MNHEY and CDR2 SVGEGT. The V gene end was trimmed by 0 bases and the J gene end by 8 bases; junction bases not matched to a gene: 15. The CDR3 is 18 residues long. CDR3 protein: CASSYSGLPGQKREKLFF. The CDR3 region has the DNA TGTGCCAGCAGTTACTCTGGGCTCCCGGGACAGAAGAGGGAAAAACTGTTTTTT.

The sample holds a few counts of this clonotype. The V call is TRBV6-2 or TRBV6-3, the J call TRBJ1-5; D is undetermined. Trimming cost V 0 bases and J 6 bases, with 9 bases left between them. The CDR3 is 14 residues long. Germline V gene sequence: CDR1 MNHEY, CDR2 SVGEGT. Here the CDR3 reads CASSYSQAIQPQHF. For the CDR3, the DNA is TGTGCCAGCAGTTACTCCCAGGCGATTCAGCCCCAGCATTTT.

In nucleotides, the CDR3 is TGTGCCAGCAGCCATAGCGGGAGTAGGCAAGAGACCCAGTACTTC. Its protein is CASSHSGSRQETQYF. The chain couples TRBV5-4 to TRBJ2-5; the match to TRBD2 covers 9 bases. The germline V gene has CDR1 SGHNT and CDR2 YYREEE (reference sequence). The CDR3 has 15 residues. After removal of 4 bases from V and 2 bases from J, the junction contained 6 bases not matched to a gene. The full variable domain, its missing parts supplied by reference TRBV5-4 and TRBJ2-5, is ETGVTQSPTHLIKTRGQQVTLRCSSQSGHNTVSWYQQALGQGPQFIFQYYREEENGRGNFPPRFSGLQFPNYSSELNVNALELDDSALYLCASSHSGSRQETQYFGPGTRLLVL.

This clonotype occurred many times. The chain uses TRBV28 and TRBJ2-4; 7 bases agree with TRBD1. This CDR3 comprises 16 residues. Germline trimming cut 6 bases from V and 0 bases from J; bases unmatched to any gene: 8. Germline lookup yields CDR1 MDHEN and CDR2 SYDVKM. CDR3 coding DNA: TGTGCCAGCAGCACCACAGGGGTTCTAGCCAAAAACATTCAGTACTTC. It encodes CASSTTGVLAKNIQYF.

The table lists this clonotype with a few counts. This chain connects TRBV11-3 to TRBJ2-7; maybe TRBD1 (6 bases). V was shortened by 4 bases and J by 6 bases, with 19 bases between the two germline ends. This CDR3 region has 15 residues. CDR1 and CDR2 from the germline V gene are SGHNT and YENEEA. For the CDR3, the DNA is TGTGCCAGCAGCTCCCAACGTCACAGGGAAAGCGAGCAGTACTTC. Its translation: CASSSQRHRESEQYF.

The table lists this clonotype with many counts. The chain joins TRBV7-2 to TRBJ1-1; D is unclear. V lost 3 bases and J lost 1, with 3 bases in between. Germline V gives CDR1 SGHTA, CDR2 FQGNSA. The length of the CDR3 is 12 residues. In nucleotides, the CDR3 is TGTGCCAGCAGCTTCCAGAACACTGAAGCTTTCTTT. Its translation is CASSFQNTEAFF. Based on the CDR3 plus reference TRBV7-2 and TRBJ1-1, the full variable domain is GAGVSQSPSNKVTEKGKDVELRCDPISGHTALYWYRQSLGQGLEFLIYFQGNSAPDKSGLPSDRFSAERTGGSVSTLTIQRTQQEDSAVYLCASSFQNTEAFFGQGTRLTVV.

The chain employs TRBV15 and TRBJ2-5; D perhaps matches TRBD1 (6 bases). The CDR3 contains 13 residues. The germline gives CDR1 LNHNV, CDR2 YYDKDF (reference sequence). V was pared by 6 bases and J by 5 bases, with 13 bases between. The DNA for the CDR3 is TGTGCCACCAGAACCAGGGGTGGGGAGACCCAGTACTTC. Translation: CATRTRGGETQYF. Drawing the rest from reference TRBV15 and TRBJ2-5, the complete variable domain is DAMVIQNPRYQVTQFGKPVTLSCSQTLNHNVMYWYQQKSSQAPKLLFHYYDKDFNNEADTPDNFQSRRPNTSFCFLDIRSPGLGDTAMYLCATRTRGGETQYFGPGTRLLVL.

The V and J genes are TRBV7-9 and TRBJ2-7; possibly TRBD2 for D (5 bases). Deletions cut 3 bases from V and 1 base from J, with 10 bases between. The germline V gene encodes CDR1 SEHNR and CDR2 FQNEAQ (reference sequence). This CDR3 comprises 14 residues. CDR3 in DNA: TGTGCCAGCAGCTTTCACGGGGAGTCCTACGAGCAGTACTTC. Protein product: CASSFHGESYEQYF.